The 20 T cell receptor beta chains presented below share a single source sample, sequenced in a study of OX40 agonist ivuxolimab in advanced cancers. Clones were read by immunoSEQ multiplex PCR, and TCRdb kept only the in-frame ones, dropping some. The table lists fewer than 80,000 clones, roughly 88% of them singletons. Sequenced material: CD4+ or CD8+ T cells sorted from blood, taken in a trial of the OX40 agonist ivuxolimab. These TCRs come from an adult with an advanced solid tumor such as melanoma, head and neck, liver or kidney cancer.

This chain links TRBV7-6 with TRBJ2-5; TRBD2 might be the D (7 bases). V dropped 8 bases and J dropped 1 base, with 17 bases sitting between them. CDR3 length: 15 residues. CDR1 SGHVS and CDR2 FNYEAQ come from the germline V gene. In DNA, the CDR3 is TGTGCCAGCTGCAGGGGCGGGGGTATCCAAGAGACCCAGTACTTC. As protein: CASCRGGGIQETQYF.

The chain has TRBV7-2 and TRBJ1-6, with 9 bases matching TRBD1. CDR3 length equals 15 residues. J gave up 9 bases and V 3 bases, and 6 bases lay outside the gene matches. Looked up from germline, CDR1 is SGHTA and CDR2 is FQGNSA. CDR3 DNA sequence: TGTGCCAGCAGCTTCAGACAGGGGGTTTCTTCACCCCTCCACTTT. Translated, it gives CASSFRQGVSSPLHF.

V is TRBV7-3 and J is TRBJ2-3, with D perhaps TRBD2 (5 bases). The ends were cut back, 4 bases at V and 0 bases at J, with 11 bases in the middle. CDR1 SGHTA and CDR2 FQGTGA come from the germline V gene. The CDR3 sequence is 15 residues long. In nucleotides, the CDR3 is TGTGCCAGCAGCTCCGGGGTGGTTAGCACAGATACGCAGTATTTT. This sequence encodes CASSSGVVSTDTQYF.

This rearrangement joins TRBV19 to TRBJ2-2, with D hard to call. The V end was cut by 2 bases, the J end by 13 bases, with 11 bases between. Germline V gene lookup returns CDR1 LNHDA and CDR2 SQIVND (reference sequence). This CDR3 comprises 12 residues. The CDR3 loop reads CASSISNRPLFF. The CDR3 DNA reads as TGTGCCAGTAGTATAAGCAACCGGCCGCTGTTTTTT.

This clone appeared a single time. The chain recombines TRBV5-1 with TRBJ1-1; no reliable D call. This CDR3 region has 14 residues. Trimming shortened V by 4 bases and J by 0 bases, and 10 bases separated the two germline ends. CDR1 is SGHRS, CDR2 YFSETQ, per germline. Written as DNA, the CDR3 is TGCGCCAGCAGCACGGACGGTATGAACACTGAAGCTTTCTTT. As protein: CASSTDGMNTEAFF.

The chain combines TRBV2 with TRBJ1-2; possibly TRBD1 for D (6 bases). In germline, CDR1 is SNHLY, CDR2 FYNNEI. The CDR3 contains 12 residues. The V gene lost 4 bases and the J gene lost 11 bases, with 14 bases spanning the gap. The CDR3 sequence is CASSVGQTQYTF. The CDR3 nucleotides read TGTGCCAGCAGTGTTGGACAGACTCAGTACACCTTC.

CDR3 nucleotides: TGTGCCAGCAGTTCGGGGTTCGGCTACACCTTC. It yields the protein CASSSGFGYTF. This rearrangement joins TRBV6-6 to TRBJ1-2; D ambiguous. V shed 4 bases and J shed 8 bases, with 8 bases lying between them. CDR3 length: 11 residues. Germline loops: CDR1 MNHNY, CDR2 SVGAGI (reference sequence).

This clone showed up just once. The rearrangement joins TRBV2 to TRBJ1-2; D ambiguous. V dropped 4 bases and J dropped 7 bases, with 13 bases sitting between them. Per the germline V gene, CDR1 is SNHLY and CDR2 is FYNNEI. The CDR3 consists of 13 residues. The CDR3: CASSGWAVGGYTF. CDR3 DNA: TGTGCCAGCAGTGGTTGGGCGGTAGGTGGCTACACCTTC. Combining the CDR3 with reference TRBV2 and TRBJ1-2 gives the whole variable domain EPEVTQTPSHQVTQMGQEVILRCVPISNHLYFYWYRQILGQKVEFLVSFYNNEISEKSEIFDDQFSVERPDGSNFTLKIRSTKLEDSAMYFCASSGWAVGGYTFGSGTRLTVV.

The chain combines TRBV23-1 with TRBJ1-1; D unclear. TRBV23-1 is known as an ORF, though its function is uncertain. V lost 1 base, J lost 2 bases, and 14 bases lay in between. The CDR3 length is 16 residues. The DNA of the CDR3 is TGCGCCAGCAGTCAATTTTTCGGGAGGCGTAACACTGAAGCTTTCTTT. It specifies CASSQFFGRRNTEAFF.

The CDR3 sequence is CASSVSSLSEQYF. The CDR3 nucleotides are TGTGCCAGCAGCGTATCATCCCTATCCGAGCAGTACTTC. The V gene is TRBV9, the J gene TRBJ2-7; D remains unclear. Germline V gene lookup returns CDR1 SGDLS and CDR2 YYNGEE. The ends were cut back, 1 base at V and 6 bases at J, with 11 bases in the middle. The length of the CDR3 is 13 residues.

The V and J genes are TRBV11-2 and TRBJ1-2, with TRBD1 as a possible D gene (5 bases). The ends were cut back, 4 bases at V and 6 bases at J, with 12 bases in the middle. This CDR3 has 13 amino acids. Germline CDR1 and CDR2: SGHAT and FQNNGV. The CDR3 loop is CASSSPPGHGYTF. CDR3 DNA sequence: TGTGCCAGCAGCTCCCCTCCAGGGCATGGCTACACCTTC.

This chain uses TRBV14 with TRBJ1-1, with 8 bases lining up with TRBD1. The germline gives CDR1 SGHDN, CDR2 FVKESK. Trimming at V came to 4 bases and at J to 10 bases, leaving 8 bases not matched to a gene. This CDR3 has 13 amino acids. CDR3 nucleotide sequence: TGTGCCAGCAGCCTCGGACAGGGATGGCTAGCTTTCTTT. Translating gives CASSLGQGWLAFF.

This chain uses TRBV5-6 with TRBJ1-1, with unresolved D. V lost 2 bases and J 6 bases, leaving 11 bases between the germline ends. Germline V gene data show CDR1 as SGHDT and CDR2 as YYEEEE. The CDR3 covers 13 residues. CDR3 sequence: CASSFRPSAEAFF. CDR3 DNA sequence: TGTGCCAGCAGCTTCAGACCGAGCGCTGAAGCTTTCTTT.

This clone appeared once. This chain connects TRBV27 to TRBJ2-2; D uncertain. This CDR3 is built from 13 residues. Germline V gene data show CDR1 as MNHEY and CDR2 as SMNVEV (reference sequence). V dropped 5 bases and J dropped 0 bases, with 4 bases sitting between them. The CDR3 nucleotides read TGTGCCAGCAGTCCCGCGAACACCGGGGAGCTGTTTTTT. This sequence encodes CASSPANTGELFF.

The J gene is TRBJ1-1, the V gene TRBV5-4; 12 bases are shared with TRBD1. CDR3 length: 15 residues. V was pared by 4 bases and J by 4 bases, with 5 bases of the junction left unmatched. Germline CDR1 is SGHNT and CDR2 is YYREEE (reference sequence). CDR3 amino acids: CASSQGQGASTEAFF. For the CDR3, the DNA is TGTGCCAGCAGCCAGGGACAGGGGGCGAGCACTGAAGCTTTCTTT.

For the CDR3, the DNA is TGTGCCAGCAGTTACTCGCCTAGCGGGGTATACAATGAGCAGTTCTTC. It yields the protein CASSYSPSGVYNEQFF. The rearrangement joins TRBV6-5 to TRBJ2-1; 9 positions match TRBD2. V was pared by 0 bases and J by 4 bases, with 4 bases of the junction left unmatched. The CDR3 extends over 16 amino acids. CDR1 is MNHEY, CDR2 SVGAGI, per germline.

This clone has a handful of counts. V and J are TRBV7-2 and TRBJ2-7; D gene ambiguous. V was pared by 1 base and J by 10 bases, with 14 bases between. The CDR3 has 13 amino acids. Germline V gene lookup returns CDR1 SGHTA and CDR2 FQGNSA. CDR3 amino acids: CASSLGSASLQYF. The CDR3 nucleotides are TGTGCCAGCAGCTTAGGGTCGGCGAGCTTACAGTACTTC.

The chain recombines TRBV4-2 with TRBJ1-2; the D is unclear. CDR3 length equals 15 residues. Germline lookup yields CDR1 LGHNA and CDR2 YNFKEQ. V dropped 3 bases and J dropped 0 bases, with 11 bases sitting between them. The CDR3: CASSQGGPANYGYTF. CDR3 in DNA: TGTGCCAGCAGCCAGGGAGGGCCAGCTAACTATGGCTACACCTTC.

The chain couples TRBV4-3 to TRBJ1-4, with D unresolved. This CDR3 has 13 amino acids. The V gene lost 2 bases and the J gene lost 8 bases, with 9 bases spanning the gap. In germline, CDR1 is LGHNA, CDR2 YSLEER. Written as DNA, the CDR3 is TGCGCCAGCAGCCAACAGAGCGGCGAAAAACTGTTTTTT. Its protein is CASSQQSGEKLFF.

This chain connects TRBV7-8 to TRBJ2-2; D could derive from TRBD1 or TRBD2 (6 bases each). In germline, CDR1 is SGHVS, CDR2 FQNEAQ. V dropped 1 base and J dropped 6 bases, with 12 bases sitting between them. This CDR3 has 15 residues. CDR3 residues: CASSLVGGFAGELFF. CDR3 DNA: TGTGCCAGCAGCTTAGTAGGGGGGTTCGCCGGGGAGCTGTTTTTT.